This T cell receptor beta chain was captured by sequencing in a study of T cell repertoires in cytomegalovirus infection. Study-level information: Well-studied HLA-B-restricted CMV epitopes were used in the study alongside recently identified HLA-C-restricted ones. Both CMV infection and a matching HLA type were indicated by public TCR beta signatures.

Notes on the study in general: Cumulative public TCR beta family frequency identified carriers of CMV plus the relevant HLA.

The V and J ends lost 1 base and 4 bases respectively, with 13 bases between them. This CDR3 spans 15 amino acids. TCRdb called the reads again in MiXCR, with one record for every CDR3 protein. The table includes around 750,000 distinct CDR3 sequences, approximately 30% detected once. This clonotype was counted ten times or more. Its antigen remains unknown. The sample in question was cultured CD8+ T cells from PBMCs, obtained from culture after CMV antigen stimulation. The sequence was obtained from a human donor in good health (CMV status not recorded). Some clones in this sample may be carry-over from other donors' samples. J is TRBJ1-2 and V is TRBV12-3 or TRBV12-4, with D possibly being TRBD1 (6 bases). CDR3 amino acids: CASSLEGGGSYGYTF. The DNA for the CDR3 is TGTGCCAGCAGTTTAGAGGGGGGGGGGAGCTATGGCTACACCTTC.